This T cell receptor beta chain was documented in a study of T-cell reconstitution after alpha-beta-depleted transplantation in children. Preparation of the TCRbeta library was carried out with unique molecular identifiers. TCRdb passed the PCR reads through MiXCR, listing each CDR3 protein once. The table includes about 610,000 distinct CDR3 sequences, roughly a tenth detected once. Germline V gives CDR1 SGHRS, CDR2 YFSETQ. This CDR3 is built from 16 residues. Trimming removed 2 bases from V and 2 bases from J, with 17 bases in between. This clonotype was recorded a few times. The chain is built from TRBV5-1 and TRBJ2-7; D perhaps matches TRBD2 (6 bases). This material consisted of PBMCs from the stem cell graft donor, taken from the stem cell graft. The clonotype was recovered from a human donor who donated a stem cell graft to a child with acute myeloid leukemia. The CDR3 nucleotides read TGCGCCAGCAGCTTTAAGGCGCTAGCGACTACCTACGAGCAGTACTTC. Its protein product is CASSFKALATTYEQYF.